This T cell receptor beta chain was identified during a study of circulating and synovial CD4+ cells in juvenile arthritis. Generated by immunoSEQ multiplex PCR, the TCRdb table keeps only in-frame clones and is missing some. Of some 35,000 clones listed, approximately 94% were seen once; the top ten hold approximately 0.7%. On this clone itself: The antigen is not known.

Whole-study findings and limits: These repertoires were less diverse than bulk blood CD4 repertoires. These blood cells shared more CDR3 sequences with synovium than bulk blood.

Sequenced samples came from active juvenile idiopathic arthritis patients. The CDR3 is made up of 16 amino acids. V lost 0 bases, J lost 2 bases, and 5 bases stayed unmatched. Germline V gene sequence: CDR1 SGHTA, CDR2 FQGNSA. The receptor comes from a human donor with juvenile idiopathic arthritis. Sequencing used CD4+ T cells from blood. J is TRBJ2-7 and V is TRBV7-2, with TRBD1 matching over 9 bases. CDR3 sequence: CASSLADRGGPYEQYF. DNA for the CDR3: TGTGCCAGCAGCTTAGCGGACAGGGGAGGCCCCTACGAGCAGTACTTC. Looking up the rest from reference TRBV7-2 and TRBJ2-7 gives the full variable domain: GAGVSQSPSNKVTEKGKDVELRCDPISGHTALYWYRQSLGQGLEFLIYFQGNSAPDKSGLPSDRFSAERTGGSVSTLTIQRTQQEDSAVYLCASSLADRGGPYEQYFGPGTRLTVT.